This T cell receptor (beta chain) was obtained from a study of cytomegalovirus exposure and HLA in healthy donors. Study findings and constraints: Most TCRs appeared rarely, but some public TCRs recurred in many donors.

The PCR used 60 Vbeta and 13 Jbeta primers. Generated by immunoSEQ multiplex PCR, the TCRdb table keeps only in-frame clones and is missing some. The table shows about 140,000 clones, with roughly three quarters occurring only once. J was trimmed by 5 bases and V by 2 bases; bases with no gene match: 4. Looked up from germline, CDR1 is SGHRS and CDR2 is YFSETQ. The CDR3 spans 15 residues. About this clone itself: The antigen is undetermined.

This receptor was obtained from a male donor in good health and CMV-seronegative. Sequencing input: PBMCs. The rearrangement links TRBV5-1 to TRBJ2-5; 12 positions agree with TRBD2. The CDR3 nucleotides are TGCGCCAGCAGCTTTCTAGCGGGGGGGCAGGAGACCCAGTACTTC. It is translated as CASSFLAGGQETQYF.